A selection of T cell receptor beta chains follows, all from one sample in a study. TCRdb re-called the 5' RACE reads through MiXCR, storing one row per CDR3 protein. The sample consists of some 7,900 distinct CDR3 sequences, approximately 52% of them appearing once. Sequenced: memory CD4+ T cells sorted from a lymph node. The receptors shown here come from a female donor with breast cancer. The CDR3 runs from the conserved cysteine through the conserved F or W.

J	V	CDR3
TRBJ2-1	TRBV7-2	CASSFIGGEQFF
TRBJ1-1	TRBV30	CAWSQGKDDTEAFF
TRBJ2-1	TRBV5-1	CASSLPTTDEQFF
TRBJ1-5	TRBV20-1	CSARDLGEMKPQHF
TRBJ2-4	TRBV20-1	CSARGPGMTKNIQYF
TRBJ1-1	TRBV3-1	CASRNQGSTEAFF
TRBJ2-7	TRBV21-1	CASSSATGSYEQYF
TRBJ1-6	TRBV5-1	CASSLEGRNSPLHF
TRBJ1-5	TRBV12-3/TRBV12-4	CASSLVTGGSQPQHF
TRBJ2-5	TRBV20-1	CSARDPAQETQYF
TRBJ2-3	TRBV29-1	CSVALGGPTDTQYF
TRBJ1-5	TRBV5-1	CASSPIPSEPQHF
TRBJ2-5	TRBV29-1	CSVDSAVQETQYF
TRBJ2-3	TRBV12-3/TRBV12-4	CASGTSGGTDTQYF
TRBJ2-1	TRBV9	CASSVEKREPYNEQFF
TRBJ1-3	TRBV29-1	CSVAANAGNTIYF
TRBJ2-5	TRBV4-1	CASSQGVFEGMKTQYF
TRBJ1-5	TRBV12-3/TRBV12-4	CASSLPPTDQPQHF
TRBJ2-4	TRBV7-2	CASSLVLGGAPKNIQYF
TRBJ2-7	TRBV28	CASSSQAGSSYEQYF
TRBJ2-1	TRBV12-3/TRBV12-4	CASRPGLAGMLSYNEQFF
TRBJ2-7	TRBV29-1	CSVQQGEQYF
TRBJ1-1	TRBV2	CASMGRGQTEAFF
TRBJ2-7	TRBV20-1	CSASGGEQYF
TRBJ2-7	TRBV7-2	CASSVDSTLYEQYF
TRBJ1-4	TRBV5-4	CASSRAPGAPGEKLFF
TRBJ2-1	TRBV4-1	CASSQDTAGGPRGHNEQFF
TRBJ1-4	TRBV4-3	CASSLRDRDEKLFF
TRBJ1-2	TRBV4-3	CASSQVAGIGYTF
TRBJ2-3	TRBV7-2	CASSLLGRGSSADTQYF
TRBJ1-2	TRBV3-1	CASRETGTARDGYTF
TRBJ1-2	TRBV20-1	CSARDPGLDGYTF
TRBJ2-1	TRBV7-2	CAGLKGVEQFF
TRBJ2-5	TRBV12-3/TRBV12-4	CASSLSGGETQYF
TRBJ2-3	TRBV24-1	CATSDSAGGGADTQYF
TRBJ1-2	TRBV6-5	CASGRLRTGGILGYTF
TRBJ2-7	TRBV18	CASSSRGSNYDEQYF
TRBJ1-2	TRBV11-1	CASSLIGGNYGYTF
TRBJ2-3	TRBV12-3/TRBV12-4	CASSSPGSGGSDTQYF
TRBJ2-7	TRBV18	CASSPLNSYEQNF
TRBJ1-5	TRBV7-8	CASSLGAQPQHF
TRBJ2-3	TRBV3-1	CASSPTGTSTDTQYF
TRBJ2-5	TRBV7-7	CASSLGADQETQYF
TRBJ2-7	TRBV12-3/TRBV12-4	CTSSFGGYEQYF